Listed below are T cell receptor beta chains from one sample, sequenced in a study of response to subunit inactivated influenza vaccine. One entry per CDR3 protein results from TCRdb running MiXCR on the RT-PCR reads. The table has over 400,000 distinct CDR3 sequences, 11% seen once; the top ten hold about 12%. The source was PBMCs from blood, collected 40 to 50 days after vaccination. The receptors derive from a man aged 45-60 years who received an inactivated influenza vaccine. The CDR3 runs from the conserved cysteine through the conserved F or W. D genes are given only for firm matches. Only part of the rows carry a size: once, few, many, or a class if the clone is expanded.

TRBD2,TRBJ2-4,few,TRBV4-2,TGTGCCAGCAGCCAAACGACTAGCGGGAGCGCCAAAAACATTCAGTACTTC,CASSQTTSGSAKNIQYF
.,TRBJ1-1,few,TRBV6-2/TRBV6-3,TGTGCCAGCAGTTACCGTTTAAGGGCGGACACTGAAGCTTTCTTT,CASSYRLRADTEAFF
TRBD1,TRBJ1-1,few,TRBV7-9,TGTGCCAGCAGCTTCCTCAATCTTCGACAGGGGTTTGAAGCTTTCTTT,CASSFLNLRQGFEAFF
TRBD2,TRBJ2-1,few,TRBV12-3/TRBV12-4,TGTGCCAGCAGCCGGACTAGCGGGAGGGACAATGAGCAGTTCTTC,CASSRTSGRDNEQFF
.,TRBJ2-2,few,TRBV7-2,TGTGCCAGCAGCTTAGGACCATTAGGCACCGGGGAGCTGTTTTTT,CASSLGPLGTGELFF
.,TRBJ1-5,.,TRBV20-1,TGCAGTGACCTCCACCACGGTAGCAATCAGCCCCAGCATTTT,CSDLHHGSNQPQHF
TRBD2,TRBJ2-1,many,TRBV5-1,TGCGCCAGCACTCATACTAGCGGGGTCTACAATGAGCAGTTCTTC,CASTHTSGVYNEQFF
.,TRBJ1-4,many,TRBV5-1,TGCGCCAGCAGCTTGGATCCACGAGGAGGAAAACTGTTTTTT,CASSLDPRGGKLFF
TRBD2,TRBJ2-7,many,TRBV7-8,TGTGCCAGCGGGTTAGCGGGCGAGCAGTACTTC,CASGLAGEQYF
.,TRBJ2-5,many,TRBV7-9,TGTGCCAGCAGCTTAGCTGTTCTAGAGACCCAGTACTTC,CASSLAVLETQYF
.,TRBJ2-5,few,TRBV6-2/TRBV6-3,TGTGCCAGCAGTTTCCAAAGCGGAGAGACCCAGTACTTC,CASSFQSGETQYF
.,TRBJ2-3,few,TRBV20-1,TGCAGTGCTAGTCCCCAGCCAGATACGCAGTATTTT,CSASPQPDTQYF
.,TRBJ1-1,few,TRBV11-2,TGTGCCAGCAGCTTATCTAGTCAGGGTTCCACTGAAGCTTTCTTT,CASSLSSQGSTEAFF
.,TRBJ2-6,.,TRBV27,TGTGCCAGCAGTTTATCCGGAGTCTCTGGCGCCAACGTCCTGACTTTC,CASSLSGVSGANVLTF
TRBD1,TRBJ2-1,many,TRBV20-1,TGCAGTGCCAGACAGGGGAATAACAATGAGCAGTTCTTC,CSARQGNNNEQFF
.,TRBJ2-7,.,TRBV5-6,TGTGCCAGCAGCTTGATTGCAGACCTCTCCGCCTACGAGCAGTACTTC,CASSLIADLSAYEQYF